Shown below are 13 T cell receptor beta chains from a single sample sequenced in a study of cytomegalovirus exposure and HLA in healthy donors. The table came from immunoSEQ multiplex PCR; TCRdb's copy has only in-frame clones and leaves some out. The sample has fewer than 65,000 clones, approximately 92% seen once. Material: PBMCs. These receptors came from a woman aged 18-29 years in good health and CMV-seronegative.

The chain is built from TRBV5-6 and TRBJ2-3, with D perhaps TRBD2 (6 bases). V gave up 1 base and J gave up 2 bases, with 8 bases separating them. CDR1 SGHDT and CDR2 YYEEEE come from the germline V gene. The CDR3 extends over 14 amino acids. The CDR3, as DNA: TGTGCCAGCAGCTTGTCGGGGGTCACAGATACGCAGTATTTT. As protein: CASSLSGVTDTQYF.

The chain links TRBV20-1 to TRBJ1-1; the D is unclear. Germline loops: CDR1 DFQATT, CDR2 SNEGSKA (reference sequence). This CDR3 has 11 amino acids. Trimming stripped 3 bases from V and 7 bases from J, with 9 bases between. The DNA for the CDR3 is TGCAGTGCTAGGGGCCCACTTGAAGCTTTCTTT. It encodes CSARGPLEAFF.

This chain uses TRBV7-2 with TRBJ2-1; no reliable D call. This CDR3 comprises 15 residues. V lost 1 base, J lost 6 bases, and 13 bases lay in between. Looked up from germline, CDR1 is SGHTA and CDR2 is FQGNSA. The CDR3 nucleotides read TGTGCCAGCAGCTTAGTATCCGCTAGTCCCAATGAGCAGTTCTTC. Translated: CASSLVSASPNEQFF.

The chain couples TRBV7-2 to TRBJ2-7; TRBD1 is a possible D gene (6 bases). Trimming stripped 4 bases from V and 0 bases from J, with 7 bases between. Germline loops: CDR1 SGHTA, CDR2 FQGNSA. The CDR3 extends over 13 amino acids. The CDR3 spells CASSSRGSYEQYF. In DNA form, the CDR3 reads TGTGCCAGCAGCTCCAGGGGCTCCTACGAGCAGTACTTC.

This clone was seen only a few times. CDR3 loop: CASSPGTGASYEQYF. In DNA, the CDR3 is TGCGCCAGCAGCCCTGGGACAGGGGCCTCCTACGAGCAGTACTTC. The chain carries TRBV5-1 and TRBJ2-7; 10 nucleotides line up with TRBD1. The germline V gene encodes CDR1 SGHRS and CDR2 YFSETQ. With V trimmed by 4 bases and J by 0 bases, 4 bases remained unmatched. This CDR3 spans 15 amino acids.

The chain carries TRBV5-4 and TRBJ1-2; 8 nucleotides agree with TRBD1. The CDR3 extends over 15 amino acids. Germline-derived CDR1 and CDR2 are SGHNT and YYREEE (reference sequence). Trimming removed 6 bases from V and 1 base from J; junction bases left unmatched: 8. CDR3 coding DNA: TGTGCCAGCACCCCTCGGGACAGGATTAACTATGGCTACACCTTC. It specifies CASTPRDRINYGYTF.

V is TRBV5-4 and J is TRBJ2-7; tentatively, D is TRBD2 (5 bases). Deletions cut 0 bases from V and 3 bases from J, with 13 bases between. Per the germline V gene, CDR1 is SGHNT and CDR2 is YYREEE (reference sequence). This CDR3 is built from 15 residues. The CDR3 is CASSLALGAYYEQYF. Written as DNA, the CDR3 is TGTGCCAGCAGCTTGGCCCTGGGAGCCTACTACGAGCAGTACTTC.

This clone came up once. This chain links TRBV28 with TRBJ1-2; the D gene is possibly TRBD1 (5 bases). This CDR3 spans 17 amino acids. CDR1 and CDR2 from the germline V gene are MDHEN and SYDVKM. V lost 5 bases and J 8 bases, leaving 27 bases between the germline ends. This CDR3 is CASSHNPTQTVFRGYTF. The CDR3 DNA is TGTGCCAGCAGTCACAACCCCACCCAGACAGTCTTTAGGGGCTACACCTTC.

The V and J genes are TRBV5-5 and TRBJ2-1; 12 bases fit TRBD2. Germline V lookup: CDR1 SGHKS, CDR2 YYEKEE (reference sequence). V shed 8 bases and J 7 bases; nucleotides not matched to a gene: 7. The CDR3 is 14 amino acids. The CDR3: CASSLAGGLNEQFF. The CDR3 region has the DNA TGTGCCAGTTCGCTAGCGGGGGGGTTGAATGAGCAGTTCTTC.

This chain joins TRBV7-9 and TRBJ1-1; D might be TRBD1 (5 bases). In germline, CDR1 is SEHNR, CDR2 FQNEAQ (reference sequence). The V and J ends lost 7 bases and 5 bases respectively, with 23 bases between them. The CDR3 loop spans 16 amino acids. As DNA, the CDR3 is TGTGCCAGCACCGGAGGGGCCCGCCTGGGGCTAACTGAAGCTTTCTTT. Residues: CASTGGARLGLTEAFF.

This rearrangement joins TRBV15 to TRBJ2-3; 7 positions match TRBD2. V lost 8 bases, J lost 2 bases, and 7 bases stayed unmatched. Germline values: CDR1 LNHNV, CDR2 YYDKDF (reference sequence). This CDR3 spans 14 amino acids. As DNA, the CDR3 is TGTGCCACCGCTCCGGGACTACCCACAGATACGCAGTATTTT. It specifies CATAPGLPTDTQYF. The full variable domain, its missing parts supplied by reference TRBV15 and TRBJ2-3, is DAMVIQNPRYQVTQFGKPVTLSCSQTLNHNVMYWYQQKSSQAPKLLFHYYDKDFNNEADTPDNFQSRRPNTSFCFLDIRSPGLGDTAMYLCATAPGLPTDTQYFGPGTRLTVL.

The CDR3 spells CASSFDSVSTEAFF. CDR3 nucleotides: TGTGCCAGCAGCTTCGACTCCGTTTCCACTGAAGCTTTCTTT. V and J are TRBV5-6 and TRBJ1-1; no clear D gene. CDR3 length: 14 residues. Germline V gene sequence: CDR1 SGHDT, CDR2 YYEEEE. With 2 bases removed from V and 4 bases from J, the gap between germline ends came to 12 bases.

The V and J genes are TRBV19 and TRBJ2-7; D is possibly TRBD1 (7 bases). Germline CDR1 and CDR2: LNHDA and SQIVND (reference sequence). This CDR3 comprises 13 residues. V lost 5 bases and J 4 bases, leaving 12 bases between the germline ends. This chain's CDR3 is CASSLEGAYEQYF. The CDR3 DNA follows: TGTGCCAGTAGTTTGGAGGGGGCTTACGAGCAGTACTTC.